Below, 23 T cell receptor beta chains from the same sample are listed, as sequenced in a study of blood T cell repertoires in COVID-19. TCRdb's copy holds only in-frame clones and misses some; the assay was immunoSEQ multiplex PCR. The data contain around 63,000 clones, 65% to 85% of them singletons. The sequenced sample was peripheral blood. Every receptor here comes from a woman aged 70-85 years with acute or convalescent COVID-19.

CDR3: CASSEHPRGSYNEQFF. The CDR3 region has the DNA TGTGCCAGCAGTGAACACCCTAGGGGCTCCTACAATGAGCAGTTCTTC. This rearrangement joins TRBV2 to TRBJ2-1; perhaps TRBD1 as D (5 bases). Per germline, CDR1 SNHLY and CDR2 FYNNEI. The germline V and J ends were trimmed by 2 bases and 0 bases, with 11 bases remaining between them. This CDR3 contains 16 residues.

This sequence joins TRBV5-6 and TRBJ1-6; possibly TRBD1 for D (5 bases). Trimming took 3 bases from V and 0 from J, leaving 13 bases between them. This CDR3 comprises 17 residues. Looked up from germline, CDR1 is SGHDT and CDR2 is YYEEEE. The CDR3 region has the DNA TGTGCCAGCAGCTCGTTACAGGCGAGCTCCTATAATTCACCCCTCCACTTT. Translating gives CASSSLQASSYNSPLHF.

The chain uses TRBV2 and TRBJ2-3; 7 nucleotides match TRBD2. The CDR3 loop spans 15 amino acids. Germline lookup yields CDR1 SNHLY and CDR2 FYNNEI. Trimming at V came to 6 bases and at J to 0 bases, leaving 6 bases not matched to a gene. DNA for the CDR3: TGTGCCAGCAGGGCTAGCGGTAAGAGCACAGATACGCAGTATTTT. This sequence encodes CASRASGKSTDTQYF.

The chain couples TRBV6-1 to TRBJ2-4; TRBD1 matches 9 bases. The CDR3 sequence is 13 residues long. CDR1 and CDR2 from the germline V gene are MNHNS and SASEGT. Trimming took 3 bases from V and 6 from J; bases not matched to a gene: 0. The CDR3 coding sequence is TGTGCCAGCAGTGAGGACAGGGGAAACATTCAGTACTTC. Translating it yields CASSEDRGNIQYF.

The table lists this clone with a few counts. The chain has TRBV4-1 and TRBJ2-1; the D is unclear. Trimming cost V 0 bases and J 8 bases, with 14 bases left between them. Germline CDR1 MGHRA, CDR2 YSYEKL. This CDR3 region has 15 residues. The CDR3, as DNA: TGCGCCAGCAGCCAAGACCCCAATAGCTTTTATGAGCAGTTCTTC. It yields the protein CASSQDPNSFYEQFF.

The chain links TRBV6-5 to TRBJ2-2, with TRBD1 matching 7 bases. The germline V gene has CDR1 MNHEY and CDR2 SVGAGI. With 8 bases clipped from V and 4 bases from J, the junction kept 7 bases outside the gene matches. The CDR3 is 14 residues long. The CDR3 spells CASATGPITGELFF. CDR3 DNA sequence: TGTGCCAGCGCGACAGGGCCGATCACCGGGGAGCTGTTTTTT.

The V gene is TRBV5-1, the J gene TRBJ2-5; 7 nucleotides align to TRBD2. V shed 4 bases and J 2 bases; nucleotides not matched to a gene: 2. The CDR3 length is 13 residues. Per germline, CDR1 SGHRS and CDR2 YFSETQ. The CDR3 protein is CASSGAGQETQYF. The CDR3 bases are TGCGCCAGCAGCGGAGCGGGACAAGAGACCCAGTACTTC.

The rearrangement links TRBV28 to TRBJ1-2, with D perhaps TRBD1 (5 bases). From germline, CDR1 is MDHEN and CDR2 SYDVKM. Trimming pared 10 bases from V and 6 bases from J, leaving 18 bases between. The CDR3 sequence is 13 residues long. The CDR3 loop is CATFVGGEHGYTF. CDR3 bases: TGTGCCACCTTCGTGGGGGGGGAGCATGGCTACACCTTC.

For the CDR3, the DNA is TGTGCCAGCAGCCCTCGGACTAGCGACTACGAGCAGTACTTC. This sequence encodes CASSPRTSDYEQYF. The rearrangement joins TRBV9 to TRBJ2-7; 9 bases match TRBD2. V gave up 4 bases and J gave up 3 bases; unmatched junction bases: 5. The germline V gene encodes CDR1 SGDLS and CDR2 YYNGEE. The CDR3 loop spans 14 amino acids. The complete variable domain, with remaining parts taken from reference TRBV9 and TRBJ2-7, reads DSGVTQTPKHLITATGQRVTLRCSPRSGDLSVYWYQQSLDQGLQFLIQYYNGEERAKGNILERFSAQQFPDLHSELNLSSLELGDSALYFCASSPRTSDYEQYFGPGTRLTVT.

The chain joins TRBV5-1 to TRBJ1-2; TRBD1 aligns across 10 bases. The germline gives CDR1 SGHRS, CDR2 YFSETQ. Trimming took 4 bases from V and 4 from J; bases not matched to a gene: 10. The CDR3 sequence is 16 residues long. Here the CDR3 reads CASSQWTGGPTYGYTF. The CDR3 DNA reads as TGCGCCAGCAGCCAATGGACAGGGGGGCCCACCTATGGCTACACCTTC. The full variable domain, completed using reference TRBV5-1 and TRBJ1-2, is KAGVTQTPRYLIKTRGQQVTLSCSPISGHRSVSWYQQTPGQGLQFLFEYFSETQRNKGNFPGRFSGRQFSNSRSEMNVSTLELGDSALYLCASSQWTGGPTYGYTFGSGTRLTVV.

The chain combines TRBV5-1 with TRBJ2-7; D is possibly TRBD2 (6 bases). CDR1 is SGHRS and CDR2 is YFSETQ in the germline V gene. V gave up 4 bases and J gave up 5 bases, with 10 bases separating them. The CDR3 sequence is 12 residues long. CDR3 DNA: TGCGCCAGCAGCCGCCCGGGGGACGAGCAGTACTTC. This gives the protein CASSRPGDEQYF.

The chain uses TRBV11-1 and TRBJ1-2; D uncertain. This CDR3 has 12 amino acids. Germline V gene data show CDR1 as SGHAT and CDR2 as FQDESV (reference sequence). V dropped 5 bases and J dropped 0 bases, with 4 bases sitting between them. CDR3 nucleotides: TGTGCCAGCAGCCGGGCTAACTATGGCTACACCTTC. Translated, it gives CASSRANYGYTF.

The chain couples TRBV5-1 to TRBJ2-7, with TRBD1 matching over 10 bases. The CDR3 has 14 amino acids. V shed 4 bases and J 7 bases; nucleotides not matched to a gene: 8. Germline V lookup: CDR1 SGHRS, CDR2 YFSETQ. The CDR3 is CASSQGTGVVEQYF. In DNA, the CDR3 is TGCGCCAGCAGCCAAGGGACAGGGGTGGTGGAGCAGTACTTC.

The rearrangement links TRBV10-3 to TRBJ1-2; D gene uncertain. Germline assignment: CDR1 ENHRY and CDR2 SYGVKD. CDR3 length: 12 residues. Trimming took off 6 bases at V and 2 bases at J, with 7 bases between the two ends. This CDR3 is CAIRGGNYGYTF. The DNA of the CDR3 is TGTGCCATCAGGGGCGGGAACTATGGCTACACCTTC.

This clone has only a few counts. The CDR3 region is CASSKGDRGFHYGYTF. In DNA form, the CDR3 reads TGTGCCAGCAGCAAAGGGGACAGGGGTTTCCACTATGGCTACACCTTC. The V gene is TRBV21-1, the J gene TRBJ1-2; the D call of TRBD1 is as the table states it, not checked on the DNA. TRBV21-1 is recorded as a pseudogene. There are 16 residues in the CDR3.

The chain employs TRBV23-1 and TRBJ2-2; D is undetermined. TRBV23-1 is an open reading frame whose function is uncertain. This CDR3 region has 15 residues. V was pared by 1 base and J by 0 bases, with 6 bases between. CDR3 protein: CASSQYFTNTGELFF. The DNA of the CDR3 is TGCGCCAGCAGTCAATATTTTACGAACACCGGGGAGCTGTTTTTT.

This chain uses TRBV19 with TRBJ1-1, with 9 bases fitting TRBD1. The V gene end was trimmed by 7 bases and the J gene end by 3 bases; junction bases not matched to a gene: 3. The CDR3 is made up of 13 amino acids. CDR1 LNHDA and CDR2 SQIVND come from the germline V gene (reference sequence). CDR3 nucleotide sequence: TGTGCCAGTACCACAGGGGGCGACACTGAAGCTTTCTTT. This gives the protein CASTTGGDTEAFF.

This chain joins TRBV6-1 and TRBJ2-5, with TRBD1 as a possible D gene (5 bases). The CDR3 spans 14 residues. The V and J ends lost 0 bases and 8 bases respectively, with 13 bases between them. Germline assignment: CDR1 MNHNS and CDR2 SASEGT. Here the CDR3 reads CASSEASQGTTQYF. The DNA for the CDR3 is TGTGCCAGCAGTGAAGCAAGTCAGGGTACAACCCAGTACTTC.

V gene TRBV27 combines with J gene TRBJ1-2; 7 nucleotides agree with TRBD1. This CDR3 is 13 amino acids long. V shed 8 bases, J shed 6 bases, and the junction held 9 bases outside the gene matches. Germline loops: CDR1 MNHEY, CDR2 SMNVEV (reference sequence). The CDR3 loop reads CASSPKGGHGYTF. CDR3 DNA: TGTGCCAGCTCCCCTAAAGGGGGCCATGGCTACACCTTC.

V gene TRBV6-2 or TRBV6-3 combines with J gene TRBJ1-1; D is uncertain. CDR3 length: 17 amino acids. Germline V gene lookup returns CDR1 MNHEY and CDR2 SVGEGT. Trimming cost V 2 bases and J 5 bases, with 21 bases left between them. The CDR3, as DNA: TGTGCCAGCAGTTACGTAGCTCCGGGCTCCCGAGGGACTGAAGCTTTCTTT. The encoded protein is CASSYVAPGSRGTEAFF.

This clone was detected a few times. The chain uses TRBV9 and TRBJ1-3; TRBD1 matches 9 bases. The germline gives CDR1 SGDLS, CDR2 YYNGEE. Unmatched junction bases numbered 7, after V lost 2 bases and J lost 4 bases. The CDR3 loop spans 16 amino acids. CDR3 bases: TGTGCCAGCAGCGTTGGGGACAGGGCCCAGGGAAACACCATATATTTT. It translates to CASSVGDRAQGNTIYF.

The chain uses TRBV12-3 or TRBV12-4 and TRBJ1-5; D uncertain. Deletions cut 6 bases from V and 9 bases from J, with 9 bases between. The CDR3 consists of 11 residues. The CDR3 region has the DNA TGTGCCAGCAGCGTAACCGGGCCCCAGCATTTT. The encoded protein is CASSVTGPQHF.

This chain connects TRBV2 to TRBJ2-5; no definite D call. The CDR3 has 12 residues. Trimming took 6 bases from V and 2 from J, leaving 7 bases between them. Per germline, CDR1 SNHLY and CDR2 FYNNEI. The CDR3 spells CASRQNQETQYF. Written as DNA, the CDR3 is TGTGCCAGCAGACAGAATCAAGAGACCCAGTACTTC.